This T cell receptor (beta chain) was sequenced for a study of blood T cells in healthy people across ages. Germline CDR1 MNHEY, CDR2 SVGAGI. Trimming removed 6 bases at V and 4 bases at J, with 15 bases between. The CDR3 totals 14 residues. It was with a sample-barcoded 5' primer and a J-beta primer mix that a second PCR of about 6 to 12 cycles was run. Each cDNA molecule was tagged by a template-switch adaptor with 12 random nucleotides. MiXCR, applied by TCRdb to the 5' RACE reads, yields one record per CDR3 protein. The data show 1.5 million to 2 million distinct CDR3 sequences, about 28% seen once. In regard to this clonotype: Its target is not known.

Whole-study results and caveats: Any changes in expanded clonotypes were possibly confounded, as donor CMV status remained unknown.

J is TRBJ1-2 and V is TRBV6-5; possibly TRBD1 for D (5 bases). The source is a woman aged 25 to 39 in good health. The sample comprised blood. The CDR3 DNA is TGTGCCAGCAGCGGGTCAGGGAGTCCCTATGGCTACACCTTC. It translates to CASSGSGSPYGYTF.